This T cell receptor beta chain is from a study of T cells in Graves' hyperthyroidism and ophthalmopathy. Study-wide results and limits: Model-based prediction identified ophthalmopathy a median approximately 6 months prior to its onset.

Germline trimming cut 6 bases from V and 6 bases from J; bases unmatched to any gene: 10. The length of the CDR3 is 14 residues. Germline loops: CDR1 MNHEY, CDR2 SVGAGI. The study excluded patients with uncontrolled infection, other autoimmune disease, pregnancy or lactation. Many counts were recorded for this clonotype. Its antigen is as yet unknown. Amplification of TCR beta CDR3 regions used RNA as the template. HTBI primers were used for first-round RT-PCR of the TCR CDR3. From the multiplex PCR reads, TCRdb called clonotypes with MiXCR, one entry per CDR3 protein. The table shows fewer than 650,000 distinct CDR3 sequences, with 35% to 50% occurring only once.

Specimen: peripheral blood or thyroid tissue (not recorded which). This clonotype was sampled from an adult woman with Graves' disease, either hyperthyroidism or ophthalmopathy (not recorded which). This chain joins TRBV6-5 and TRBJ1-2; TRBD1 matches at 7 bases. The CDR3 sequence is CASREQGLRDGYTF. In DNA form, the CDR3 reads TGTGCCAGCAGAGAACAGGGGCTGCGTGATGGCTACACCTTC.